A selection of T cell receptor beta chains follows, all from one sample in a study of blood T cell repertoires in COVID-19. Clones were read by immunoSEQ multiplex PCR, and TCRdb kept only the in-frame ones, dropping some. The repertoire includes 90,000 to 120,000 clones, 80% of them detected once, and roughly 4% sits in the top ten. Sequenced input: peripheral blood. The receptors originated from a man between 70 and 80 years old with acute or convalescent COVID-19. Each CDR3 is given with its conserved first and last residue. A D gene is named only where the DNA matches it firmly. Size is omitted from some rows. Given values are once, few, many or a class for expanded clones.

v_gene,abundance,d_gene,j_gene,CDR3aa,CDR3nt
TRBV27,.,TRBD1,TRBJ1-4,CASSSWDRGEKLFF,TGTGCCAGCAGTTCCTGGGACAGGGGTGAAAAACTGTTTTTT
TRBV9,.,.,TRBJ1-1,CASSVGAQSTNTEAFF,TGTGCCAGCAGCGTAGGGGCCCAATCCACGAACACTGAAGCTTTCTTT
TRBV6-2/TRBV6-3,.,.,TRBJ2-1,CASSYERNPSRGEQFF,TGTGCCAGCAGTTACGAGAGGAACCCTAGTAGGGGTGAGCAGTTCTTC
TRBV18,.,TRBD1,TRBJ2-4,CASSPQGQGPWDF,TGTGCCAGCTCACCACAGGGACAGGGCCCATGGGACTTC
TRBV19,.,TRBD1,TRBJ1-6,CASSRDRRYSPLHF,TGTGCCAGTAGCCGGGACAGGCGGTATTCACCCCTCCACTTT
TRBV19,.,TRBD2,TRBJ2-1,CASSPRGSGGHNEQFF,TGTGCCAGTAGTCCCCGTGGTAGCGGGGGCCACAATGAGCAGTTCTTC
TRBV10-1,.,TRBD1,TRBJ1-4,CANPGTDNEKLFF,TGCGCCAACCCCGGGACAGACAATGAAAAACTGTTTTTT
TRBV6-5,once,.,TRBJ2-3,CASSTTSQNTQYF,TGTGCCAGCAGTACCACCTCACAAAATACGCAGTATTTT
TRBV6-2/TRBV6-3,.,.,TRBJ2-2,CASSPWTANTGELFF,TGTGCCAGCAGTCCCTGGACAGCGAACACCGGGGAGCTGTTTTTT
TRBV6-5,few,.,TRBJ1-3,CASGEQAGNTIYF,TGTGCCAGCGGGGAGCAGGCTGGAAACACCATATATTTT
TRBV9,.,TRBD2,TRBJ2-3,CASSGVASGGPSTDTQYF,TGTGCCAGCAGTGGAGTGGCTAGCGGGGGACCTAGCACAGATACGCAGTATTTT
TRBV9,.,TRBD1,TRBJ1-2,CASSKLQGNYGYTF,TGTGCCAGCAGCAAACTACAGGGGAACTATGGCTACACCTTC
TRBV7-8,.,TRBD1,TRBJ2-2,CASSLVRGLTGELFF,TGTGCCAGCAGCTTAGTCAGGGGGCTCACCGGGGAGCTGTTTTTT
TRBV6-6,.,TRBD2,TRBJ2-5,CASSYSRGVGQETQYF,TGTGCCAGCAGTTACTCCCGGGGGGTTGGACAAGAGACCCAGTACTTC
TRBV29-1,.,.,TRBJ1-1,CSVGPRGGSTEAFF,TGCAGCGTCGGACCGAGGGGAGGGAGCACTGAAGCTTTCTTT
TRBV2,.,TRBD1,TRBJ2-7,CANLRGQDQYEQYF,TGTGCAAACCTAAGGGGACAGGACCAGTACGAGCAGTACTTC
TRBV18,.,TRBD1,TRBJ1-2,CASSWTGETGGSALNYGYTF,TGTGCCAGCTCATGGACCGGGGAGACAGGGGGATCGGCCTTAAACTATGGCTACACCTTC
TRBV19,.,.,TRBJ1-5,CASQWQGDQPQHF,TGTGCCAGTCAGTGGCAGGGTGATCAGCCCCAGCATTTT
TRBV5-4,.,.,TRBJ2-1,CASSSWTAYNEQFF,TGTGCCAGCAGCTCCTGGACAGCGTACAATGAGCAGTTCTTC
TRBV4-3,.,.,TRBJ2-7,CASSQEMGQSYEQYF,TGCGCCAGCAGCCAAGAAATGGGGCAAAGCTACGAGCAGTACTTC
TRBV6-5,few,.,TRBJ1-4,CASSSSNEKLFF,TGTGCCAGCAGCTCTTCTAATGAAAAACTGTTTTTT
TRBV27,.,.,TRBJ2-1,CASSLAGSSYNEQFF,TGTGCCAGCAGTTTAGCGGGGAGCTCCTACAATGAGCAGTTCTTC
TRBV10-3,few,.,TRBJ1-6,CAIITGPTTNNSPLHF,TGTGCCATCATCACAGGACCGACGACAAATAATTCACCCCTCCACTTT
TRBV19,.,.,TRBJ2-5,CASSIGGSGGETQYF,TGTGCCAGTAGTATAGGAGGCAGCGGCGGGGAGACCCAGTACTTC
TRBV18,.,TRBD2,TRBJ2-3,CASSPGTSGFDTQYF,TGTGCCAGCTCACCGGGGACTAGCGGGTTTGATACGCAGTATTTT
TRBV6-5,.,.,TRBJ1-2,CASSYSPRQGSYTF,TGTGCCAGCAGTTACTCCCCGCGGCAGGGAAGCTACACCTTC
TRBV7-2,.,.,TRBJ2-3,CASSLPIVVDTQYF,TGTGCCAGCAGCTTACCTATTGTAGTAGATACGCAGTATTTT
TRBV11-1,.,.,TRBJ2-3,CASSFSTGVDTQYF,TGTGCCAGCAGCTTTTCCACGGGGGTGGATACGCAGTATTTT
TRBV5-1,.,.,TRBJ2-3,CASSFSGSSADTQYF,TGCGCCAGCAGCTTTAGCGGCTCCTCGGCAGATACGCAGTATTTT
TRBV11-1,.,TRBD1,TRBJ1-6,CASSLRTGNSPLHF,TGTGCCAGCAGCCTGCGGACAGGGAATTCACCCCTCCACTTT
TRBV3-1/TRBV3-2,.,.,TRBJ1-2,CASSQDLQSGGYTF,TGTGCCAGCAGCCAAGATCTACAGTCTGGTGGCTACACCTTC
TRBV2,.,.,TRBJ1-2,CASSEGALYGYTF,TGTGCCAGCAGTGAGGGGGCACTCTATGGCTACACCTTC
TRBV7-9,.,.,TRBJ1-1,CASSPGRKVGGAFF,TGTGCCAGCAGCCCCGGACGAAAAGTGGGGGGAGCTTTCTTT
TRBV19,few,.,TRBJ1-4,CASSIQAQEKLFF,TGTGCCAGTAGTATTCAAGCACAGGAAAAACTGTTTTTT
TRBV4-3,.,.,TRBJ1-6,CASSSGSSPLHF,TGCGCCAGCAGCTCAGGCAGTTCACCCCTCCACTTT
TRBV5-4,.,TRBD1,TRBJ1-1,CASSLEDRYTEAFF,TGTGCCAGCAGCTTGGAGGACAGGTACACTGAAGCTTTCTTT
TRBV6-2/TRBV6-3,.,TRBD2,TRBJ2-2,CASSKLASGGGSGELFF,TGTGCCAGCAGTAAACTTGCTAGCGGGGGAGGGTCCGGGGAGCTGTTTTTT
TRBV5-1,.,.,TRBJ2-5,CASSLVVRGTGETQYF,TGCGCCAGCAGCTTGGTAGTCAGGGGAACTGGGGAGACCCAGTACTTC
TRBV6-5,once,.,TRBJ1-1,CASSYRREAFF,TGTGCCAGCAGTTACCGCCGGGAGGCTTTCTTT
TRBV5-4,.,TRBD2,TRBJ2-2,CASSLELVGGTGELFF,TGTGCCAGCAGCTTGGAGCTAGTCGGGGGGACCGGGGAGCTGTTTTTT
TRBV19,.,.,TRBJ1-1,CASTYQGWGEAFF,TGTGCCAGTACTTACCAGGGCTGGGGTGAAGCTTTCTTT
TRBV6-5,.,TRBD1,TRBJ1-3,CASRGTGGSGNTIYF,TGTGCCAGCAGGGGGACAGGAGGCTCTGGAAACACCATATATTTT
TRBV5-4,few,TRBD2,TRBJ2-3,CAGTSGGARTDTQYF,TGTGCCGGGACTAGCGGGGGGGCTCGTACAGATACGCAGTATTTT
TRBV5-5,.,TRBD2,TRBJ2-3,CASSSAGRASTDTQYF,TGTGCCAGCAGCTCGGCAGGGAGGGCTAGCACAGATACGCAGTATTTT
TRBV6-5,.,TRBD1,TRBJ2-4,CASRDRGLNIQYF,TGTGCCAGCCGGGACAGAGGCTTAAACATTCAGTACTTC
TRBV24-1,.,TRBD2,TRBJ2-1,CATSDGGGSYNEQFF,TGTGCCACCAGTGATGGCGGGGGCTCCTACAATGAGCAGTTCTTC
TRBV3-1/TRBV3-2,.,TRBD2,TRBJ2-1,CASSQDQRGEVFF,TGTGCCAGCAGCCAAGATCAGCGGGGGGAGGTGTTCTTC
TRBV12-5,few,.,TRBJ1-1,CASGNPSRANELEAFF,TGTGCTAGTGGCAACCCCTCCAGGGCGAACGAACTTGAAGCTTTCTTT
TRBV27,few,TRBD2,TRBJ2-1,CASSSRLAGGNNEQFF,TGTGCCAGCAGTTCCCGACTAGCGGGGGGGAACAATGAGCAGTTCTTC
TRBV28,.,.,TRBJ1-3,CASSLSRAGNTIYF,TGTGCCAGCAGTTTATCTCGAGCTGGAAACACCATATATTTT
TRBV6-5,.,.,TRBJ1-6,CASSYSAARNSPLHF,TGTGCCAGCAGTTACTCGGCAGCGAGGAATTCACCCCTCCACTTT
TRBV9,.,.,TRBJ2-1,CASSVGGELFF,TGTGCCAGCAGCGTAGGGGGGGAGCTGTTCTTC
TRBV7-3,.,.,TRBJ1-3,CASSPNGISGNTIYF,TGTGCCAGCAGCCCGAATGGCATCTCTGGAAACACCATATATTTT
TRBV10-3,once,.,TRBJ1-2,CAIIQEVVYGYTF,TGTGCCATCATCCAGGAGGTTGTCTATGGCTACACCTTC
TRBV5-1,.,TRBD1,TRBJ2-7,CASSLTGGDSYEQYF,TGCGCCAGCAGCCTCACAGGGGGCGACTCCTACGAGCAGTACTTC
TRBV13,.,.,TRBJ1-1,CASSLGLAAPHWEAFF,TGTGCCAGCAGCTTAGGCCTAGCAGCTCCCCACTGGGAAGCTTTCTTT
TRBV7-2,.,.,TRBJ1-3,CASSLTSSSGNTIYF,TGTGCCAGCAGCTTAACCTCGAGCTCTGGAAACACCATATATTTT
TRBV15,once,.,TRBJ1-2,CATSTQGRYGYTF,TGTGCCACCAGCACCCAGGGGCGTTATGGCTACACCTTC
TRBV12-3/TRBV12-4,.,.,TRBJ1-3,CASSQAGGNTIYF,TGTGCCAGCAGCCAGGCCGGTGGAAACACCATATATTTT
TRBV6-4,.,TRBD1,TRBJ1-2,CASSDGTGPDTF,TGTGCCAGCAGTGACGGGACAGGGCCGGACACCTTC